The clone carrying this T cell receptor beta chain was seen ten or more times. As yet, its antigen is unknown. This record belongs to a study of T cell repertoires in cytomegalovirus infection. About the study: Matching HLA type, along with CMV infection, was indicated by public TCR beta signatures. Findings and caveats of the study: Based on cumulative public TCR beta family frequency, carriers of CMV plus the relevant HLA were identified. The ex vivo response showed dominance by HLA-C-restricted CMV-specific TCR beta clonotypes.

The V and J ends lost 5 bases and 7 bases respectively, with 15 bases between them. Germline V gene sequence: CDR1 SGHNT, CDR2 YENEEA. The CDR3 consists of 15 residues. Each CDR3 protein gets one entry after TCRdb re-called the reads with MiXCR. The data show around 530,000 distinct CDR3 sequences, 15% to 20% seen once. The chain recombines TRBV11-3 with TRBJ1-6; D ambiguous. Sequencing used CD8+ T cells from PBMCs. The receptor was isolated from a human donor in good health (CMV status not recorded). Some clones in this sample may be carry-over from other donors' samples. The CDR3 protein is CASSATGEANSPLHF. DNA of the CDR3: TGTGCCAGCAGCGCGACGGGAGAAGCGAATTCACCCCTCCACTTT.